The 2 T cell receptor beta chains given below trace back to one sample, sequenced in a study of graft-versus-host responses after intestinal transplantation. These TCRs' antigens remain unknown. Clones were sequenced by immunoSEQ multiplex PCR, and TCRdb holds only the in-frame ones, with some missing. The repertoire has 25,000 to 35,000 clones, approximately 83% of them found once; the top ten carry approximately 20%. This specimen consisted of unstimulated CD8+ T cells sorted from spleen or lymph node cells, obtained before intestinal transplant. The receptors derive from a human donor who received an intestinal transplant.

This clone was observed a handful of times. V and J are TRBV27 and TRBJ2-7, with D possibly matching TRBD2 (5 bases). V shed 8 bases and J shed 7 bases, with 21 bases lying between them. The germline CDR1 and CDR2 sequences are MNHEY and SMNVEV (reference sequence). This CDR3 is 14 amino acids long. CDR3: CASGPGSAPGEQYF. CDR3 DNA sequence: TGTGCCAGCGGACCGGGATCCGCCCCGGGGGAGCAGTACTTC.

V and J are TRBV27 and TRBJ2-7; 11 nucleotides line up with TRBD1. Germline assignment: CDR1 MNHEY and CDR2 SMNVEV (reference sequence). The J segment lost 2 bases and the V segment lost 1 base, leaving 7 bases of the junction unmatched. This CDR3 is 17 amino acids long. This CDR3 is CASSLYRGQGAAYEQYF. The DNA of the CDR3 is TGTGCCAGCAGTTTATATCGTGGACAGGGGGCAGCCTACGAGCAGTACTTC.